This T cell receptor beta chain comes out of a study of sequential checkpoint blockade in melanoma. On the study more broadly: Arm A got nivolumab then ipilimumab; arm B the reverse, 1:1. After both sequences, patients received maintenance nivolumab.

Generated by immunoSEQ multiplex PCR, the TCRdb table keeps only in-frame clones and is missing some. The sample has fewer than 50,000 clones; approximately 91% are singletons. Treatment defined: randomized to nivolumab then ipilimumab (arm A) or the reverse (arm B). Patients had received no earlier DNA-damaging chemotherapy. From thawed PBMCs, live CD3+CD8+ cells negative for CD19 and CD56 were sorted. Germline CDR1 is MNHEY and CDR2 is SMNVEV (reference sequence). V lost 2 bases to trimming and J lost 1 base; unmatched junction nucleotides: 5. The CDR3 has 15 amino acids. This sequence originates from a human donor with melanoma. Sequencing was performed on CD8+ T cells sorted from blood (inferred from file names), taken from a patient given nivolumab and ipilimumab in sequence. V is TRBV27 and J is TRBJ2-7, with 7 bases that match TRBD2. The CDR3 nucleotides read TGTGCCAGCAGTTTAGGGGCTAGCGGTTCCTACGAGCAGTACTTC. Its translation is CASSLGASGSYEQYF.